This T cell receptor beta chain was observed in a study of blood T cell repertoires in COVID-19. Turning to the study itself: The United States, Italy and Spain were the sources of the acute and convalescent COVID-19 samples. In each case, the material was cDNA or gDNA derived from T cells, B-cell-depleted T cells, or PBMCs.

The CDR3 loop spans 12 amino acids. V lost 7 bases and J 5 bases, leaving 11 bases between the germline ends. In germline, CDR1 is MNHEY, CDR2 SVGAGI. Original processing methods: Reference gene primers were amplified, and this amplification served to estimate nucleated cell counts. Method: immunoSEQ multiplex PCR; TCRdb's copy keeps in-frame clones and lacks some. V and J calls and clone size are those listed in that table; D and trimming were worked out from the DNA. The profile shows 100,000 or so clones, roughly 80% of them singletons. The chain joins TRBV6-5 to TRBJ1-1, with a tentative D call TRBD1 (5 bases). Material: peripheral blood. This clonotype was obtained from a woman aged 80 or older with acute or convalescent COVID-19. CDR3 in DNA: TGTGCCAGCACGAAAAGGGGAACTGAAGCTTTCTTT. Its protein is CASTKRGTEAFF.